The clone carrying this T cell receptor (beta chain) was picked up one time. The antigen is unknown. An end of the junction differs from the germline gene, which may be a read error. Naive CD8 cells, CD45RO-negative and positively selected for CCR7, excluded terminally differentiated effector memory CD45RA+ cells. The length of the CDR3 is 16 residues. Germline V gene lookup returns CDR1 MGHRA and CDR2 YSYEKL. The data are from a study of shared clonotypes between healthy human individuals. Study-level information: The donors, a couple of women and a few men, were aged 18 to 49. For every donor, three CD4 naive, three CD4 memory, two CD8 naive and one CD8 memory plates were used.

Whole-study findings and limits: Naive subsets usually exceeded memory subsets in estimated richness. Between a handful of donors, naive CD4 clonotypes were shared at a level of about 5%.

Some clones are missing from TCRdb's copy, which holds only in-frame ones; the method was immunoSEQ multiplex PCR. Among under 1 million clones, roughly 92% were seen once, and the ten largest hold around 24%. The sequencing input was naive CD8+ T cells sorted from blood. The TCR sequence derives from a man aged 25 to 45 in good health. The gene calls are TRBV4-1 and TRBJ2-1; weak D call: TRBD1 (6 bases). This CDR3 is CASTQSGGAGLNEQFF. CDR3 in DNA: TGCGCCAGCACCCAAAGTGGGGGCGCCGGGTTGAATGAGCAGTTCTTC.